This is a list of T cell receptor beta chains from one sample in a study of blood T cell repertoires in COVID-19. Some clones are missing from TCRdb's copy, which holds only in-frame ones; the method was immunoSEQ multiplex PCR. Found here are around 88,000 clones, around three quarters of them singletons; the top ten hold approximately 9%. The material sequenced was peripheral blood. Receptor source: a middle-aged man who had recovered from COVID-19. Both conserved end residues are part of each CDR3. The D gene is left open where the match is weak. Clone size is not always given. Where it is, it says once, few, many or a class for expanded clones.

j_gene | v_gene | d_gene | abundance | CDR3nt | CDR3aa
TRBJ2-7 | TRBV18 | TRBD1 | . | TGTGCCAGCTCACCGGGACAGGCCCACTCCTACGAGCAGTACTTC | CASSPGQAHSYEQYF
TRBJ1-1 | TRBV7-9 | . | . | TGTGCCAGCAGCTACGGGACACTCGGGGGGGCTTTCTTT | CASSYGTLGGAFF
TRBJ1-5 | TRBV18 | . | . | TGTGCCAGCTCACCAGGCATGGGCGCGCCCCAGCATTTT | CASSPGMGAPQHF
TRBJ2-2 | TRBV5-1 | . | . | TGCGCCAGCAGCCGCGGTCGGGGGGCCGCAGAGCTGTTTTTT | CASSRGRGAAELFF
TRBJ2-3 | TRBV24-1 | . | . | TGTGCCACCAGTGATTTAGGGCAGGAAGGGGGAGATACGCAGTATTTT | CATSDLGQEGGDTQYF
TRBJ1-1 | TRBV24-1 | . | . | TGTGCCACCGGTAGGGGCACTGAAGCTTTCTTT | CATGRGTEAFF
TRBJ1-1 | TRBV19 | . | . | TGTGCCAGTAGGGGGGGGGTTGACTGGATGAACACTGAAGCTTTCTTT | CASRGGVDWMNTEAFF
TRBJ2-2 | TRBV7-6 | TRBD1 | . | TGTGCCAGCAGCTGGACAGGAACTATGAACACCGGGGAGCTGTTTTTT | CASSWTGTMNTGELFF
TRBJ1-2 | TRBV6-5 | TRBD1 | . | TGTGCCAGCAGTCACCGACAGGGATGGTATGGCTACACCTTC | CASSHRQGWYGYTF
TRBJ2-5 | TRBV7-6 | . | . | TGTGCCAGCACCCAATTTCGGCAGGAGGAGGAGACCCAGTACTTC | CASTQFRQEEETQYF
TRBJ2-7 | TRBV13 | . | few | TGTGCCAGCAGCTTAGTAGCTCGGGAGCAGTACTTC | CASSLVAREQYF
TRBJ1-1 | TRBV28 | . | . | TGTGCCAGTCTCACCACAGGGTTGGCCACTGAAGCTTTCTTT | CASLTTGLATEAFF
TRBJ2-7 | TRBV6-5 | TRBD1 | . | TGTGCCAGCAGCGCGACAGGGCAACTCTCCTACGAGCAGTACTTC | CASSATGQLSYEQYF
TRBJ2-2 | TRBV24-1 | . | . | TGTGCCACCAGTGTCCCCGGACGGGGGAGCACCGGGGAGCTGTTTTTT | CATSVPGRGSTGELFF
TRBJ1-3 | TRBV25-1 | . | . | TGTGCCAGCGCAGGGGCAAACTCTGGAAACACCATATATTTT | CASAGANSGNTIYF
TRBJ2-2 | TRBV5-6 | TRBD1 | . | TGTGCCAGCAGCGCTGGGACAGGGGGAACCGGGGAGCTGTTTTTT | CASSAGTGGTGELFF
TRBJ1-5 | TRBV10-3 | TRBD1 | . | TGTGCCATCAGTGAGTCCTATGTGACAGGGTACAATCAGCCCCAGCATTTT | CAISESYVTGYNQPQHF
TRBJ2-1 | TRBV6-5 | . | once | TGTGCCAGCAGTTACGAGGGATCCTCCTACAATGAGCAGTTCTTC | CASSYEGSSYNEQFF
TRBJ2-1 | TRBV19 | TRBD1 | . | TGTGCCAGTAGTGACAGGGGGAGGGGCAATGAGCAGTTCTTC | CASSDRGRGNEQFF
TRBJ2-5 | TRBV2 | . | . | TGTGCCAGCAGTGAAGACAGGGAGGGAAAAAAGACCCAGTACTTC | CASSEDREGKKTQYF
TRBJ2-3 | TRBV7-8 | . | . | TGTGCCAGCACCCCAGACGCGAGGACAGATACGCAGTATTTT | CASTPDARTDTQYF
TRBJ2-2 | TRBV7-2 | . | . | TGTGCCAGCAGCTTAGTTACAACGAACACCGGGGAGCTGTTTTTT | CASSLVTTNTGELFF
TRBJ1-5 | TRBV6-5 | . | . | TGTGCCAGCAGGCCAGGGGTGGACGCTCAGCCCCAGCATTTT | CASRPGVDAQPQHF
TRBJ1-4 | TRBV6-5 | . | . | TGTGCCAGCAGTCCCCAGTGGGAGGAAAAACTGTTTTTT | CASSPQWEEKLFF
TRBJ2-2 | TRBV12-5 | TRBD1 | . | TGTGCTAGTGGTCCTCCAGGGGGATACACCGGGGAGCTGTTTTTT | CASGPPGGYTGELFF
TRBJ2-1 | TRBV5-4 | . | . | TGTGCCAGCAGCTTGGTCGGGAGTGCCCACAATGAGCAGTTCTTC | CASSLVGSAHNEQFF
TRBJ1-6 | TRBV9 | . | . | TGTGCCAGCAGCGTAGCTGGGGGCGGCTCACCCCTCCACTTT | CASSVAGGGSPLHF